Sequencing of this T cell receptor beta chain was carried out in a study of control samples from healthy donors and cancer patients. The length of the CDR3 is 15 residues. Germline CDR1 LGHNT, CDR2 FRNRAP. V gave up 1 base and J gave up 1 base, with 10 bases separating them. Remarks on this clone: Distinct nucleotide sequences in the sample also encode this CDR3.

The assay was immunoSEQ multiplex PCR, and TCRdb's table has in-frame clones only and misses some. Of approximately 89,000 clones listed, around 87% are singletons. This chain links TRBV12-5 with TRBJ1-1; D is unresolved. The receptor's source is a man aged 45-65 years in good health. Sequenced material: blood. The CDR3 is CASGLGVTENTEAFF. CDR3 sequence (DNA): TGTGCTAGTGGTTTGGGGGTGACTGAGAACACTGAAGCTTTCTTT.